The clone carrying this T cell receptor (beta chain) was picked up many times. Its target is not known. The data belong to a study of T cells in Graves' hyperthyroidism and ophthalmopathy. Criteria for exclusion of patients were uncontrolled infection, other autoimmune disease, pregnancy or lactation. Diagnosis rested on symptoms, serum thyroxine and TRAb, thyroid ultrasound, and orbital computed tomography. Study results and caveats: Among thyroid clonotypes expanded above 0.001, most also appeared in blood. The model forecast ophthalmopathy, anticipating it by a median roughly 6.5 months before onset.

Researchers took RNA transcripts and amplified the TCR beta CDR3 regions from them. The study used the HTBI primer set for a first-round RT-PCR of the TCR CDR3. TCRdb used MiXCR to reprocess the multiplex PCR reads, holding one entry per CDR3 protein. The profile shows about 600,000 distinct CDR3 sequences, about 15% of them singletons. Sequences were obtained from blood. The origin of this receptor is a woman between 45 and 60 years old with Graves' ophthalmopathy.

The CDR3 DNA is TGTGCCAGCAGTTACTCAGGGACAGACTACGAGCAGTACTTC. Its protein is CASSYSGTDYEQYF. The chain couples TRBV6-2 or TRBV6-3 to TRBJ2-7, with 7 positions matching TRBD1. The CDR3 sequence is 14 residues long. Germline trimming cut 0 bases from V and 3 bases from J; bases unmatched to any gene: 2. The germline V gene has CDR1 MNHEY and CDR2 SVGEGT.